The 8 T cell receptor beta chains below come from one sample, sequenced in a study of T cells in Graves' hyperthyroidism and ophthalmopathy. TCR beta CDR3 region amplification was performed from RNA transcripts. The HTBI primer set was used in a first-round RT-PCR of the TCR CDR3. MiXCR, applied by TCRdb to the multiplex PCR reads, yields one record per CDR3 protein. This table holds roughly 740,000 distinct CDR3 sequences, about 17% found once. Sequenced: blood. The source is a man aged 18 to 29 with Graves' hyperthyroidism.

This clonotype was counted only a few times. The J gene is TRBJ2-1, the V gene TRBV3-1; D perhaps matches TRBD1 (6 bases). Germline values: CDR1 LGHDT, CDR2 YNNKEL (reference sequence). The V and J ends lost 7 bases and 5 bases respectively, with 21 bases between them. The CDR3 is 16 residues long. CDR3 loop: CASTSVDSTKNNEQFF. The DNA of the CDR3 is TGTGCCAGCACCTCGGTGGACAGCACAAAAAACAATGAGCAGTTCTTC.

This clonotype was detected a few times. The chain uses TRBV12-3 or TRBV12-4 and TRBJ1-1, with unresolved D. The V end lost 3 bases, the J end lost 5 bases, and 10 bases lay between the germline ends. This CDR3 is 13 amino acids long. The CDR3 DNA sequence: TGTGCCAGCAGTTTCAGACTGAGGACTGAAGCTTTCTTT. It translates to CASSFRLRTEAFF.

In its sample, this clonotype was seen many times. The chain is built from TRBV18 and TRBJ2-7, with D unresolved. Germline CDR1 and CDR2: KGHSH and LQKENI. V lost 3 bases to trimming and J lost 5 bases, with 8 bases between them. CDR3 length: 12 residues. The CDR3 here is CASSPESHEQYF. The CDR3, as DNA: TGTGCCAGCTCACCGGAAAGTCACGAGCAGTACTTC. Filled out from reference TRBV18 and TRBJ2-7, the complete variable domain reads NAGVMQNPRHLVRRRGQEARLRCSPMKGHSHVYWYRQLPEEGLKFMVYLQKENIIDESGMPKERFSAEFPKEGPSILRIQQVVRGDSAAYFCASSPESHEQYFGPGTRLTVT.

For the CDR3, the DNA is TGTGCCAGCAACAGGGTTGGCTACACCTTC. Protein product: CASNRVGYTF. The genes are TRBV6-1 and TRBJ1-2; a weak D match, TRBD1 (6 bases). Germline V gene lookup returns CDR1 MNHNS and CDR2 SASEGT. The CDR3 covers 10 residues. V was pared by 7 bases and J by 7 bases, with 7 bases between.

This clonotype came up many times. This chain joins TRBV5-1 and TRBJ2-1; D ambiguous. V was cut by 4 bases and J by 6 bases, with 17 bases left in between. Germline lookup yields CDR1 SGHRS and CDR2 YFSETQ. There are 15 residues in the CDR3. In DNA form, the CDR3 reads TGCGCCAGCAGCGTAGAGTGGAGCTCGGGCAATGAGCAGTTCTTC. Protein product: CASSVEWSSGNEQFF. Together with reference TRBV5-1 and TRBJ2-1, the CDR3 gives the full variable domain: KAGVTQTPRYLIKTRGQQVTLSCSPISGHRSVSWYQQTPGQGLQFLFEYFSETQRNKGNFPGRFSGRQFSNSRSEMNVSTLELGDSALYLCASSVEWSSGNEQFFGPGTRLTVL.

This clonotype was counted ten times or more. This chain links TRBV6-1 with TRBJ2-7; 9 nucleotides line up with TRBD2. CDR1 MNHNS and CDR2 SASEGT come from the germline V gene. Trimming removed 6 bases from V and 2 bases from J; junction bases left unmatched: 5. CDR3 length equals 14 residues. CDR3 nucleotide sequence: TGTGCCAGCAGGAATAGCGGGAGCACCTACGAGCAGTACTTC. Encoded protein: CASRNSGSTYEQYF.

This clonotype was counted at least ten times. This chain uses TRBV28 with TRBJ2-1; 13 nucleotides agree with TRBD2. The V and J ends lost 6 bases and 4 bases, in that order; junction bases with no gene match: 9. Germline CDR1 MDHEN, CDR2 SYDVKM. The CDR3 extends over 17 amino acids. Here the CDR3 reads CASSKKMGLAGYNEQFF. DNA of the CDR3: TGTGCCAGCAGCAAAAAAATGGGACTAGCGGGGTACAATGAGCAGTTCTTC.

The rearrangement links TRBV7-2 to TRBJ2-5; possibly TRBD1 for D (6 bases). CDR3 size: 14 residues. From germline, CDR1 is SGHTA and CDR2 FQGNSA. Trimming stripped 5 bases from V and 3 bases from J, with 13 bases between. In DNA form, the CDR3 reads TGTGCCAGCAGCCCGTCCCGACAGGAAGAGACCCAGTACTTC. Its translation is CASSPSRQEETQYF.